These T cell receptor beta chains were read from a single sample in a study of beta chain features in type 1 diabetes. Clones were read by immunoSEQ multiplex PCR, and TCRdb kept only the in-frame ones, dropping some. Among some 120,000 clones, 17% were seen once, and the ten largest hold roughly 2.5%. The sample consisted of central memory CD4+ T cells from blood. The receptors come from a man between 18 and 29 years old with type 1 diabetes. The CDR3 runs from the conserved cysteine through the conserved F or W. Each record gives: D gene, V gene, clone size, J gene, CDR3 protein, CDR3 DNA. A D gene is named only where the DNA matches it firmly. Rows give clone size only sometimes, using once, few, many, or a class for an expanded clone.

d_gene: -; v_gene: TRBV5-1; abundance: -; j_gene: TRBJ1-2; CDR3aa: CASSFTGQNYGYTF; CDR3nt: TGCGCCAGCAGCTTTACTGGACAGAACTATGGCTACACCTTC
d_gene: -; v_gene: TRBV29-1; abundance: many; j_gene: TRBJ2-3; CDR3aa: CSVETTDTQYF; CDR3nt: TGCAGCGTTGAAACCACAGATACGCAGTATTTT
d_gene: TRBD2; v_gene: TRBV7-9; abundance: -; j_gene: TRBJ2-7; CDR3aa: CASSWLLAGDYEQYF; CDR3nt: TGTGCCAGCAGCTGGTTACTAGCGGGGGACTACGAGCAGTACTTC
d_gene: TRBD1; v_gene: TRBV11-2; abundance: -; j_gene: TRBJ2-5; CDR3aa: CASSPRTGQGMGPWETQYF; CDR3nt: TGTGCCAGCAGCCCCCGGACCGGACAGGGGATGGGCCCGTGGGAGACCCAGTACTTC
d_gene: -; v_gene: TRBV28; abundance: -; j_gene: TRBJ1-5; CDR3aa: CASSSGARGSQPQHF; CDR3nt: TGTGCCAGCAGCTCGGGAGCGAGGGGTAGCCAGCCCCAGCATTTT
d_gene: TRBD1; v_gene: TRBV30; abundance: few; j_gene: TRBJ1-1; CDR3aa: CAWTEGTANTEAFF; CDR3nt: TGTGCCTGGACGGAAGGGACAGCGAACACTGAAGCTTTCTTT
d_gene: -; v_gene: TRBV29-1; abundance: -; j_gene: TRBJ2-4; CDR3aa: CSVVRPGQAIQYF; CDR3nt: TGCAGCGTTGTACGGCCAGGTCAGGCCATTCAGTACTTC
d_gene: -; v_gene: TRBV5-6; abundance: few; j_gene: TRBJ1-5; CDR3aa: CASSLAFGVGQPQHF; CDR3nt: TGTGCCAGCAGCTTGGCCTTTGGGGTTGGTCAGCCCCAGCATTTT
d_gene: TRBD1; v_gene: TRBV10-3; abundance: many; j_gene: TRBJ2-5; CDR3aa: CAIKPGQGQETQYF; CDR3nt: TGTGCCATCAAACCGGGACAGGGCCAAGAGACCCAGTACTTC
d_gene: -; v_gene: TRBV5-1; abundance: -; j_gene: TRBJ1-6; CDR3aa: CASSLAGAIWGSYNSPLHF; CDR3nt: TGCGCCAGCAGCTTGGCGGGGGCCATCTGGGGCTCCTATAATTCACCCCTCCACTTT
d_gene: -; v_gene: TRBV18; abundance: -; j_gene: TRBJ1-1; CDR3aa: CASSLDEGEAFF; CDR3nt: TGTGCCAGCTCACTTGATGAGGGAGAAGCTTTCTTT
d_gene: -; v_gene: TRBV9; abundance: few; j_gene: TRBJ2-7; CDR3aa: CASSVDPGAHEQYF; CDR3nt: TGTGCCAGCAGCGTAGACCCAGGGGCCCACGAGCAGTACTTC